This T cell receptor beta chain was captured by sequencing in a study of OX40 agonist ivuxolimab in advanced cancers. Study-wide context: The dose of intravenous ivuxolimab that patients received every 2 weeks ranged from 0.01 to 10 mg/kg.

The repertoire was sequenced with immunoSEQ multiplex PCR; TCRdb's copy has only in-frame clones and lacks some. The sample comprises 53,000 or so clones, about 81% of which are singletons, and roughly an eighth rests with the top ten. At baseline, cycle 4 day 1, and cycle 7 day 1, blood was sampled. Study outcomes and limitations: Normalized T-cell clonal expansion was also low in some nonresponders.

In the case of this clone: The antigen is unknown.

This receptor was taken from an adult with an advanced solid tumor such as melanoma, head and neck, liver or kidney cancer. Sequenced here: CD4+ or CD8+ T cells sorted from blood, sampled in a trial of the OX40 agonist ivuxolimab.

The CDR3 reads CAWSTLLGAGVGYGYTF. The CDR3 DNA sequence: TGTGCCTGGAGTACCCTCTTAGGGGCAGGGGTCGGATATGGCTACACCTTC. The chain employs TRBV30 and TRBJ1-2, with TRBD1 as a possible D gene (6 bases). The germline V and J ends were trimmed by 2 bases and 5 bases, with 24 bases remaining between them. CDR1 is GTSNPN, CDR2 SVGIG, per germline (reference sequence). The CDR3 is 17 amino acids.